This T cell receptor (beta chain) was identified during a study of human T cells and chemical hapten exposure. At the level of the study: In the approximately 24-week study, patients were dosed weekly with diphenylcyclopropenone on the scalp throughout. DPC 0.01% went on the upper back by patch test, with reading at 6 days. The variation in per-sample TCR yields arose mainly from small differences in pooled library volumes.

One entry per CDR3 protein results from TCRdb running MiXCR on the RACE reads. This table holds roughly 150,000 distinct CDR3 sequences, 10% to 15% found once. Regarding this clonotype: No antigen is known for it.

Study conclusions and caveats: Each of the donors had alopecia, so their immune responses may not resemble those of healthy people.

As to time point: patch test 2, 6 weeks after DPC sensitization. The sample's treatment: therapeutic diphenylcyclopropenone sensitization with weekly scalp DPC. V lost 7 bases and J lost 6, with 19 bases in between. There are 15 residues in the CDR3. Germline CDR1 and CDR2: LGHNT and FRNRAP. The J gene is TRBJ2-4, the V gene TRBV12-5; perhaps TRBD2 as D (6 bases). The sequencing here drew on whole blood, taken in connection with sensitization to the hapten diphenylcyclopropenone (DPC). The sequence was obtained from a woman aged 50 to 60 with alopecia areata. Some clones in this sample may be carry-over from other donors' samples. This chain's CDR3 is CASAIGPGGLNIQYF. The CDR3 bases are TGTGCTAGTGCTATTGGCCCTGGAGGGTTAAACATTCAGTACTTC.